This TCR beta chain was sequenced during a study of T cell responses to AZD1222 COVID-19 vaccine (dated by TCRdb to 2020 to 2023). Regarding the study in general: TCR sequencing covered approximately 230 trial participants: 207 given two doses of AZD1222 and 26 given two doses of MenACWY control vaccine. Trial participants were enrolled by age into 18-55, 56-69 and 70-plus year subgroups, with about 150, 28 and 57 TCR-sequenced participants respectively.

What the work shows at the level of the full study, not this receptor alone: Because no day 14 peak-response samples were available, repertoires were characterized only after the peak T cell response. Conclusions about previously exposed vaccinees are limited because only five to seven AZD1222 recipients were SARS-CoV-2 seropositive at baseline. Participants were mostly white British and included more females than males, and it was suggested by the authors that clonal diversity may have been underestimated. Reportedly, almost half of the unique spike-specific TCRs recognized epitopes lying outside the regions that are mutated in the B.1.351 and B.1.1.7 variants. The vaccine-associated CD4 TCRs covered the entire spike protein, and the dominant responses fell in regions 160-218 and 743-854. Spike-specific TCR breadth and depth rose significantly after two AZD1222 doses compared with day 0 and with MenACWY recipients. In the small 56-69-year group, the increase in depth fell short of significance, most likely because of low power.

In the paper's terms, the time point label means: about 28 days (+/-7) after the second vaccine dose. The treatment or condition tag for this specimen amounts to: meningococcal conjugate vaccine given as trial control. Samples from vaccinated people were obtained from the UK trials COV001 and COV002, which included a single-blind randomized controlled phase 2/3 trial of AZD1222 (ChAdOx1 nCoV-19) in healthy adults. For TCRbeta chain sequencing, PBMC samples were collected from trial participants at day 0 and at day 28 after the second dose. With respect to this clone: Its specific antigen is unknown. No qualities accompany the bases; no much larger clone lies one base away.

The CDR3 regions of human TCRbeta chains were subjected to immunosequencing. Concerning the study's data processing: Repertoire TCRs were checked for matches against a reference library of SARS-CoV-2-specific TCRs that had been generated using the MIRA antigen-specificity platform. Breadth meant the fraction of unique TCRs that were SARS-CoV-2-associated, whereas depth meant the fraction of total T cells that were SARS-CoV-2-associated. Using the MIRA data, every spike-specific TCR was mapped to the spike region that the TCR reacted to and assigned to either a CD4 or a CD8 class. Log10-transformed breadth and depth values were compared by one-way ANOVA with Sidak's multiple comparisons tests. TCRdb provides this immuneACCESS table in a form limited to in-frame rearrangements. Some clones are lacking; in checked studies, under half of them reflect an unresolved V gene, and why the rest are absent is not known. D and trimming come from the DNA, and the V and J calls and clone size come from that table. Counted in this sample were about 180,000 clones; just under 90% of them appeared once. More than 4% of the sample is in the top ten clones.

The CDR3 starts with the cysteine, ends with the phenylalanine, and has 15 residues. CDR3 DNA is the only sequence kept; it has 45 bases, read in frame from the first base. The germline V gene (reference sequence) specifies LNHDA as CDR1 and SQIVND as CDR2. V and J lose 6 bases and 5 bases, and a span of 14 bases separates them. Recombination connected TRBV19 to TRBJ1-6, with a weak D call of TRBD1 (5 bases match). This receptor was taken from an adult who received the MenACWY meningococcal vaccine as a control. The starting material was peripheral blood, obtained 28 days after the second dose of the MenACWY control vaccine. The DNA sequence reads TGTGCCAGTAGGTGGCGGTTGACAGATAATTCACCCCTCCACTTT. It translates as CASRWRLTDNSPLHF.